Below, one T cell receptor beta chain is given with its context. CDR3 length: 14 residues. V gave up 7 bases and J gave up 1 base, with 14 bases separating them. Per the germline V gene, CDR1 is SGHRS and CDR2 is YFSETQ. In the study's own analysis: Quantification of nucleated cells was approximated via reference gene primer amplification. TCRdb's table, derived via immunoSEQ multiplex PCR, lists solely in-frame clones and lacks some. V and J calls plus clone size are reproduced from that table; the DNA served to infer D and trimming. The sample has some 10,000 clones; roughly nine tenths are singletons. The data stem from a study of blood T cell repertoires in COVID-19. Study-level background: Italy, Spain and the United States were the sources of the convalescent and acute COVID-19 samples. PBMCs, B-cell-depleted T cells, or T cells were the source of the cDNA or gDNA that made up the material.

The chain couples TRBV5-1 to TRBJ2-5, with D possibly matching TRBD2 (6 bases). The TCR was taken from a man aged 60-69 years with acute or convalescent COVID-19. The sample taken for sequencing was peripheral blood. The CDR3 protein is CASAWGVLQETQYF. The DNA of the CDR3 is TGCGCCAGCGCGTGGGGGGTCCTCCAAGAGACCCAGTACTTC.